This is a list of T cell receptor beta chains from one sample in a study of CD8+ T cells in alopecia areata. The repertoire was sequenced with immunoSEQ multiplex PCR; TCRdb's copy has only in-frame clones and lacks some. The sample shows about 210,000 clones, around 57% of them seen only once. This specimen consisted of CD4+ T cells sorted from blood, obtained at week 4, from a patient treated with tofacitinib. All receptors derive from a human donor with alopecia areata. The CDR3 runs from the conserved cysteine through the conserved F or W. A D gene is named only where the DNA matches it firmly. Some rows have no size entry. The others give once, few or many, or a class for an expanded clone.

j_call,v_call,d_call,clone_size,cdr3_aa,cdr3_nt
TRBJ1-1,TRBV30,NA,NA,CAWSAQTANTEAFF,TGTGCCTGGAGTGCCCAAACCGCGAACACTGAAGCTTTCTTT
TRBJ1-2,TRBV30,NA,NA,CAWSVVPHGYTF,TGTGCCTGGAGTGTAGTCCCCCATGGCTACACCTTC
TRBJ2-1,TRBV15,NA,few,CATSREGAGQAYNEQFF,TGTGCCACCAGCAGAGAGGGAGCGGGACAGGCCTACAATGAGCAGTTCTTC
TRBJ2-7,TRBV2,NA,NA,CASTAGVSYEQYF,TGTGCCAGCACGGCAGGGGTTTCCTACGAGCAGTACTTC
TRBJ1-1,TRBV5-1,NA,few,CASSLEWNSEAFF,TGCGCCAGCAGCTTGGAATGGAACAGTGAAGCTTTCTTT
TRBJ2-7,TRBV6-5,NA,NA,CASSLTYEQYF,TGTGCCAGCAGTTTAACCTACGAGCAGTACTTC
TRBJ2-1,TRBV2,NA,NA,CASSQQGINEQFF,TGTGCCAGCAGCCAACAGGGTATCAATGAGCAGTTCTTC
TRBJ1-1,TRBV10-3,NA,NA,CAISDQEPLNTEAFF,TGTGCCATCAGTGATCAGGAGCCCTTGAACACTGAAGCTTTCTTT
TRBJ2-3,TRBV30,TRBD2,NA,CAWSGTRRVDTQYF,TGTGCCTGGAGTGGGACTAGAAGGGTAGATACGCAGTATTTT
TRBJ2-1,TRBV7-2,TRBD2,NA,CASSFASGGLNEQFF,TGTGCCAGCAGCTTTGCTAGCGGGGGGCTCAATGAGCAGTTCTTC
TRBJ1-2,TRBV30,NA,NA,CAWSQGTSYGYTF,TGTGCCTGGAGTCAGGGAACGTCTTATGGCTACACCTTC
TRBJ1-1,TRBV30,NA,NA,CAWSTGADTEAFF,TGTGCCTGGAGTACAGGAGCCGACACTGAAGCTTTCTTT
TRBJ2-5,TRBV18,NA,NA,CASSPKETQYF,TGTGCCAGCTCACCTAAAGAGACCCAGTACTTC
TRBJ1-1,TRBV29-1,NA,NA,CSVVGRAGYNWANTEAFF,TGCAGCGTTGTCGGTCGGGCAGGTTATAATTGGGCGAACACTGAAGCTTTCTTT
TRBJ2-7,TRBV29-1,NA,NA,CSVVRNDEQYF,TGCAGCGTCGTAAGAAATGACGAGCAGTACTTC
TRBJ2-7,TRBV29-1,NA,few,CSWGYPYEQYF,TGCAGCTGGGGGTACCCCTACGAGCAGTACTTC
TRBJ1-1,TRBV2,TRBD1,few,CASSVLGQGAIGTEAFF,TGTGCCAGCAGCGTACTCGGGCAGGGGGCCATTGGAACTGAAGCTTTCTTT
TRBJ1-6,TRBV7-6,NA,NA,CASSLDPGSNSPLHF,TGTGCCAGCAGCTTAGATCCGGGATCTAATTCACCCCTCCACTTT
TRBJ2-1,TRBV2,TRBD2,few,CASESGGYDNEQFF,TGTGCCAGCGAAAGCGGGGGCTACGACAATGAGCAGTTCTTC
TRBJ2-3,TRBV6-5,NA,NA,CASSYSGSEGTDTQYF,TGTGCCAGCAGTTACTCCGGTAGCGAAGGCACAGATACGCAGTATTTT
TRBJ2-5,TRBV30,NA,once,CAWTLSFETQYF,TGTGCCTGGACCCTCTCTTTTGAGACCCAGTACTTC
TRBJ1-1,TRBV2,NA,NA,CASSPLTGFNTEAFF,TGTGCCAGCAGTCCGTTAACAGGGTTCAACACTGAAGCTTTCTTT
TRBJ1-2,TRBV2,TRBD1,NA,CASSAAGTAGRYTF,TGTGCCAGCAGTGCGGCAGGGACAGCGGGTCGCTACACCTTC
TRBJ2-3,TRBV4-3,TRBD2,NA,CASSNRGSGGPDTQYF,TGCGCCAGCAGCAACCGGGGTAGCGGGGGCCCAGATACGCAGTATTTT
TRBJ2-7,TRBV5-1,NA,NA,CASSLSIGPTYEQYF,TGCGCCAGCAGCTTGAGTATCGGGCCCACCTACGAGCAGTACTTC
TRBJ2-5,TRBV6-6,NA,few,CASSSDSQETQYF,TGTGCCAGCAGCTCTGACAGTCAGGAGACCCAGTACTTC
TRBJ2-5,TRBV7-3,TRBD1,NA,CASSPQGQETQYF,TGTGCCAGCAGCCCACAGGGGCAAGAGACCCAGTACTTC
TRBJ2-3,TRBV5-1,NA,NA,CASSLAAGFTDTQYF,TGCGCCAGCAGCTTGGCCGCGGGGTTCACAGATACGCAGTATTTT
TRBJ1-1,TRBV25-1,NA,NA,CASSEYGRTEAFF,TGTGCCAGCAGTGAATATGGTAGGACTGAAGCTTTCTTT
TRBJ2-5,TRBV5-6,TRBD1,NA,CASSPGQGRSRETQYF,TGTGCCAGCAGTCCAGGACAGGGGAGGAGCCGGGAAACCCAGTACTTC
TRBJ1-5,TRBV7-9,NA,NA,CASSLSGSQPQHF,TGTGCCAGCAGCTTATCGGGGTCTCAGCCCCAGCATTTT
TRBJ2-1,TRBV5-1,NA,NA,CASSLVAGSGYNEQFF,TGCGCCAGCAGCTTGGTGGCGGGCTCGGGCTACAATGAGCAGTTCTTC
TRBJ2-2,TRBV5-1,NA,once,CASSSVVNTGELFF,TGCGCCAGCAGCTCAGTAGTGAACACCGGGGAGCTGTTTTTT
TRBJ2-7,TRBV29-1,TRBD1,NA,CSARQGPYEQYF,TGCAGCGCTCGACAGGGTCCCTACGAGCAGTACTTC
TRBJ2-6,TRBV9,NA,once,CASSVAPLSSGANVLTF,TGTGCCAGCAGCGTAGCCCCACTTAGCTCTGGGGCCAACGTCCTGACTTTC
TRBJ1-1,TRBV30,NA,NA,CAWAMPQTRAFF,TGTGCCTGGGCGATGCCGCAAACAAGGGCTTTCTTT
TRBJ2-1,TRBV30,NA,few,CAWGILKGQFF,TGTGCCTGGGGTATCCTCAAGGGGCAGTTCTTC
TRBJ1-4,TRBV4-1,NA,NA,CASSQVGAATNEKLFF,TGCGCCAGCAGCCAAGTGGGGGCTGCAACTAATGAAAAACTGTTTTTT
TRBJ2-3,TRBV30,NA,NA,CAWSPGLTDTQYF,TGTGCCTGGAGTCCCGGACTCACAGATACGCAGTATTTT
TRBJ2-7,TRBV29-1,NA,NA,CSVSLQGYEQYF,TGCAGCGTCTCCTTACAGGGTTACGAGCAGTACTTC
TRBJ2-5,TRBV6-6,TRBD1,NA,CASSYGGTGQETQYF,TGTGCCAGCAGTTACGGAGGGACAGGACAAGAGACCCAGTACTTC
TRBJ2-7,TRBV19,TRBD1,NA,CASSEGTGGAYEQYF,TGTGCCAGTAGTGAAGGGACAGGGGGAGCCTACGAGCAGTACTTC
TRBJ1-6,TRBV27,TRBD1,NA,CASSPSGTGFIPLHF,TGTGCCAGCAGTCCGTCCGGGACAGGGTTCATCCCCCTCCACTTT
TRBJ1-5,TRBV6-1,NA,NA,CASSDLTVNQPQHF,TGTGCCAGCAGTGACCTGACAGTTAATCAGCCCCAGCATTTT
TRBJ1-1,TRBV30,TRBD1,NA,CAWSGKGQVEAFF,TGTGCCTGGAGTGGAAAGGGACAGGTTGAAGCTTTCTTT
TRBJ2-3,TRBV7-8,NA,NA,CASRLTIRDAPDTQYF,TGTGCCAGCAGACTCACTATCAGGGACGCTCCAGATACGCAGTATTTT
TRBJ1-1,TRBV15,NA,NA,CATSRGAEQLEAFF,TGTGCCACCAGCAGAGGAGCGGAACAACTTGAAGCTTTCTTT
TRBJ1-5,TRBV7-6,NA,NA,CASSPAVGEPQHF,TGTGCCAGCAGCCCGGCGGTGGGGGAGCCCCAGCATTTT